The 27 T cell receptor beta chains in this list originate from one sample, sequenced in a study of CD8+ T cells in alopecia areata. cDNA serving as the sequencing template came from extracted, reverse transcribed RNA. Data came from immunoSEQ multiplex PCR; TCRdb stores just in-frame clones and leaves some out. This table holds about 180,000 clones, 63% found once. The source material was CD4+ T cells sorted from blood, sampled at week 0. The receptor source for this set is a human donor with alopecia areata.

This chain links TRBV5-1 with TRBJ2-1, with 10 bases fitting TRBD1. The germline V gene encodes CDR1 SGHRS and CDR2 YFSETQ. The CDR3 consists of 16 residues. V was pared by 4 bases and J by 2 bases, with 6 bases of the junction left unmatched. The CDR3, as DNA: TGCGCCAGCAGCGCCCAGACAGGGGGCACCTACAATGAGCAGTTCTTC. Its translation: CASSAQTGGTYNEQFF. The full variable domain, completed using reference TRBV5-1 and TRBJ2-1, is KAGVTQTPRYLIKTRGQQVTLSCSPISGHRSVSWYQQTPGQGLQFLFEYFSETQRNKGNFPGRFSGRQFSNSRSEMNVSTLELGDSALYLCASSAQTGGTYNEQFFGPGTRLTVL.

V gene TRBV30 combines with J gene TRBJ2-1; tentatively, D is TRBD2 (6 bases). CDR3 length equals 16 residues. Per germline, CDR1 GTSNPN and CDR2 SVGIG (reference sequence). Trimming stripped 0 bases from V and 9 bases from J, with 21 bases between. CDR3 loop: CAWSVLASGRWGEQFF. CDR3 sequence (DNA): TGTGCCTGGAGTGTACTAGCCAGCGGACGTTGGGGTGAGCAGTTCTTC.

DNA of the CDR3: TGCAGCGTTGCGGGCAGAAGCTCCTACGAGCAGTACTTC. Translation gives CSVAGRSSYEQYF. The J gene is TRBJ2-7, the V gene TRBV29-1; D unclear. The germline CDR1 and CDR2 sequences are SQVTM and ANQGSEA. V was shortened by 4 bases and J by 0 bases, with 10 bases between the two germline ends. This CDR3 has 13 residues.

The CDR3 loop reads CASSLELYEQYF. The CDR3 coding sequence is TGTGCCAGCAGTTTAGAACTCTACGAGCAGTACTTC. V is TRBV28 and J is TRBJ2-7, with D hard to call. Trimming cost V 2 bases and J 3 bases, with 5 bases left between them. There are 12 residues in the CDR3. Looked up from germline, CDR1 is MDHEN and CDR2 is SYDVKM.

This clone appeared a few times. The V and J genes are TRBV28 and TRBJ1-1; D not certain. The CDR3 is 16 residues long. Trimming shortened V by 6 bases and J by 1 base, and 18 bases separated the two germline ends. CDR1 and CDR2 (germline): MDHEN, SYDVKM. The CDR3: CASRTLSPSENTEAFF. Written as DNA, the CDR3 is TGTGCCAGCAGAACCCTCAGCCCCTCAGAGAACACTGAAGCTTTCTTT. The full variable domain, with the rest looked up from reference TRBV28 and TRBJ1-1, is DVKVTQSSRYLVKRTGEKVFLECVQDMDHENMFWYRQDPGLGLRLIYFSYDVKMKEKGDIPEGYSVSREKKERFSLILESASTNQTSMYLCASRTLSPSENTEAFFGQGTRLTVV.

V gene TRBV7-6 combines with J gene TRBJ2-7; possibly TRBD2 for D (6 bases). Germline values: CDR1 SGHVS, CDR2 FNYEAQ. V dropped 2 bases and J dropped 6 bases, with 20 bases sitting between them. This CDR3 contains 16 residues. CDR3 in DNA: TGTGCCAGCAGCTTAATGGGTGGGGACTCCGTCGGCGAGCAGTACTTC. This codes for CASSLMGGDSVGEQYF.

This clone turned up a few times. The chain has TRBV4-1 and TRBJ1-1; D unresolved. The V end lost 4 bases, the J end lost 0 bases, and 9 bases lay between the germline ends. Germline loops: CDR1 MGHRA, CDR2 YSYEKL. The CDR3 is made up of 14 amino acids. DNA of the CDR3: TGCGCCAGCAGCCCCACCGAGCTGAACACTGAAGCTTTCTTT. It specifies CASSPTELNTEAFF.

This clone was found a few times. Other DNA sequences in the same sample also yield this CDR3. The chain is built from TRBV29-1 and TRBJ2-7, with a possible D match to TRBD1 (6 bases). The CDR3 has 11 residues. Germline lookup yields CDR1 SQVTM and CDR2 ANQGSEA. V was clipped by 4 bases and J by 3 bases, with 7 bases between them. CDR3 residues: CSVGGGYEQYF. DNA of the CDR3: TGCAGCGTTGGAGGGGGCTACGAGCAGTACTTC.

The V and J genes are TRBV29-1 and TRBJ1-2; maybe TRBD1 (5 bases). CDR3 length equals 16 residues. The V and J ends lost 6 bases and 4 bases respectively, with 24 bases between them. CDR1 is SQVTM, CDR2 ANQGSEA, per germline. The CDR3 loop is CSVTSLHRDVTYGYTF. The CDR3 region has the DNA TGCAGCGTCACAAGCCTACACCGGGACGTTACCTATGGCTACACCTTC. Drawing the rest from reference TRBV29-1 and TRBJ1-2, the complete variable domain is SAVISQKPSRDICQRGTSLTIQCQVDSQVTMMFWYRQQPGQSLTLIATANQGSEATYESGFVIDKFPISRPNLTFSTLTVSNMSPEDSSIYLCSVTSLHRDVTYGYTFGSGTRLTVV.

This chain uses TRBV30 with TRBJ2-4; D uncertain. CDR3 length: 14 amino acids. Germline CDR1 is GTSNPN and CDR2 is SVGIG (reference sequence). The V gene lost 3 bases and the J gene lost 0 bases, with 9 bases spanning the gap. The CDR3 nucleotides read TGTGCCTGGAGCTTGGGGTTAGCCAAAAACATTCAGTACTTC. Translated: CAWSLGLAKNIQYF.

The rearrangement joins TRBV6-1 to TRBJ1-4; D gene ambiguous. Germline V gene data show CDR1 as MNHNS and CDR2 as SASEGT. The CDR3 runs 14 residues. The V and J ends lost 2 bases and 2 bases respectively, with 6 bases between them. Here the CDR3 reads CASSERQTNEKLFF. DNA of the CDR3: TGTGCCAGCAGTGAACGGCAGACTAATGAAAAACTGTTTTTT.

The chain links TRBV29-1 to TRBJ2-3; D may be TRBD1 (6 bases). Per the germline V gene, CDR1 is SQVTM and CDR2 is ANQGSEA. V lost 7 bases and J 6 bases, leaving 23 bases between the germline ends. The CDR3 is made up of 15 amino acids. DNA of the CDR3: TGCAGCGCAACGCGAAACGGACAGTCTGGGGATACGCAGTATTTT. It translates to CSATRNGQSGDTQYF.

The chain is built from TRBV25-1 and TRBJ1-1; 8 bases agree with TRBD1. Germline V CDR1 and CDR2: MGHDK, SYGVNS. There are 14 residues in the CDR3. Trimming took 7 bases from V and 1 from J; bases not matched to a gene: 5. CDR3: CASMKDRENTEAFF. CDR3 DNA sequence: TGTGCCAGCATGAAGGACAGGGAGAACACTGAAGCTTTCTTT.

V is TRBV7-9 and J is TRBJ2-5; D is uncertain. Trimming left V 2 bases short and J 0 bases short, with 7 bases between. The CDR3 spans 14 residues. Germline V gene sequence: CDR1 SEHNR, CDR2 FQNEAQ (reference sequence). The CDR3 loop is CASSLSEYQETQYF. The CDR3 DNA is TGTGCCAGCAGCTTAAGCGAGTACCAAGAGACCCAGTACTTC.

This clone appeared a few times. The chain employs TRBV5-1 and TRBJ2-1; 7 nucleotides line up with TRBD1. The J segment lost 4 bases and the V segment lost 1 base, leaving 14 bases of the junction unmatched. The germline gives CDR1 SGHRS, CDR2 YFSETQ. CDR3 length: 18 residues. CDR3: CASSLPRLQGSGYNEQFF. In nucleotides, the CDR3 is TGCGCCAGCAGCTTGCCTCGATTACAGGGGTCTGGATACAATGAGCAGTTCTTC.

This clone was picked up a small number of times. The V and J genes are TRBV5-1 and TRBJ2-5; no reliable D call. Trimming removed 4 bases from V and 5 bases from J, with 9 bases in between. The CDR3 length is 12 residues. CDR1 is SGHRS, CDR2 YFSETQ, per germline. The CDR3 DNA is TGCGCCAGCAGCCCCGAGGTGGAGACCCAGTACTTC. This sequence encodes CASSPEVETQYF.

Note on this clone: Other nucleotide sequences in the sample specify the same CDR3. The genes are TRBV5-1 and TRBJ2-6, with D maybe TRBD2 (6 bases). The germline V gene encodes CDR1 SGHRS and CDR2 YFSETQ. Trimming pared 0 bases from V and 0 bases from J, leaving 7 bases between. The CDR3 loop spans 16 amino acids. The CDR3 bases are TGCGCCAGCAGCTTGGACGGGAGCTCTGGGGCCAACGTCCTGACTTTC. This translates into CASSLDGSSGANVLTF.

Notes on this clone: This sample also contains other DNA sequences that code for the same CDR3. The CDR3: CAWRGAEAFF. CDR3 coding DNA: TGTGCCTGGAGAGGAGCTGAAGCTTTCTTT. This rearrangement joins TRBV30 to TRBJ1-1; no reliable D call. CDR1 and CDR2 from the germline V gene are GTSNPN and SVGIG (reference sequence). The CDR3 extends over 10 amino acids. V lost 3 bases, J lost 6 bases, and 5 bases lay in between.

The chain recombines TRBV10-3 with TRBJ1-2, with 11 bases aligning to TRBD1. Trimming cost V 0 bases and J 7 bases; bases outside gene matches: 4. From germline, CDR1 is ENHRY and CDR2 SYGVKD. The CDR3 sequence is 15 residues long. The CDR3 nucleotides are TGTGCCATCAGTGAGTCCGGACAGGGGGCAGGTGGCTACACCTTC. As protein: CAISESGQGAGGYTF.

This clone was found a few times. The gene calls are TRBV30 and TRBJ2-7; 7 nucleotides align to TRBD1. CDR1 and CDR2 (germline): GTSNPN, SVGIG (reference sequence). CDR3 length: 13 residues. V dropped 3 bases and J dropped 1; count of bases not matched to a gene: 3. The CDR3 region has the DNA TGTGCCTGGAGCATGGGACAGTCCTACGAGCAGTACTTC. Encoded protein: CAWSMGQSYEQYF.

This chain uses TRBV29-1 with TRBJ2-2, with D perhaps matching TRBD1 or TRBD2 (5 bases each). Trimming cost V 4 bases and J 7 bases, with 16 bases left between them. Germline CDR1 SQVTM, CDR2 ANQGSEA. The CDR3 is 14 amino acids. CDR3 region: CSVGALRDGGELFF. The CDR3 DNA sequence: TGCAGCGTTGGGGCCCTGAGGGACGGCGGGGAGCTGTTTTTT.

The chain links TRBV2 to TRBJ2-1; D not certain. From germline, CDR1 is SNHLY and CDR2 FYNNEI. The CDR3 loop spans 15 amino acids. The V and J ends lost 7 bases and 0 bases respectively, with 13 bases between them. CDR3 amino acids: CASTKELSSYNEQFF. CDR3 DNA sequence: TGTGCCAGCACCAAAGAGTTGAGCTCCTACAATGAGCAGTTCTTC. The full variable domain, with the rest looked up from reference TRBV2 and TRBJ2-1, is EPEVTQTPSHQVTQMGQEVILRCVPISNHLYFYWYRQILGQKVEFLVSFYNNEISEKSEIFDDQFSVERPDGSNFTLKIRSTKLEDSAMYFCASTKELSSYNEQFFGPGTRLTVL.

The V call is TRBV30, the J call TRBJ2-7; 7 bases are a match to TRBD2. Trimming cost V 3 bases and J 2 bases; bases outside gene matches: 7. The CDR3 loop spans 14 amino acids. Germline CDR1 reads GTSNPN; CDR2 reads SVGIG (reference sequence). The CDR3 nucleotides read TGTGCCTGGAGGGAAGCGGGGCGGACCTACGAGCAGTACTTC. This sequence encodes CAWREAGRTYEQYF.

This chain links TRBV14 with TRBJ2-2; tentatively, D is TRBD1 (6 bases). Germline V gene data show CDR1 as SGHDN and CDR2 as FVKESK. V was cut by 4 bases and J by 5 bases, with 8 bases left in between. The length of the CDR3 is 13 residues. CDR3 nucleotide sequence: TGTGCCAGCAGCCCGACAGGAACCGGGGAGCTGTTTTTT. It is translated as CASSPTGTGELFF.

The chain has TRBV30 and TRBJ2-5; TRBD1 is a possible D gene (6 bases). CDR3 length equals 13 residues. Germline assignment: CDR1 GTSNPN and CDR2 SVGIG (reference sequence). The V end lost 8 bases, the J end lost 0 bases, and 13 bases lay between the germline ends. CDR3 sequence: CAHSQGNQETQYF. The CDR3 nucleotides are TGTGCCCACTCGCAGGGGAACCAAGAGACCCAGTACTTC.

The CDR3 reads CAWTPWQGGYGYTF. The CDR3, as DNA: TGTGCCTGGACCCCCTGGCAGGGGGGCTATGGCTACACCTTC. The chain carries TRBV30 and TRBJ1-2, with 7 bases fitting TRBD1. V lost 4 bases and J lost 4; bases outside the gene matches: 9. Germline V gene sequence: CDR1 GTSNPN, CDR2 SVGIG (reference sequence). The CDR3 is 14 amino acids.

The chain employs TRBV4-3 and TRBJ1-1; D gene uncertain. Germline assignment: CDR1 LGHNA and CDR2 YSLEER. The CDR3 totals 13 residues. Deletions cut 4 bases from V and 5 bases from J, with 11 bases between. CDR3 region: CASSPRVGTEAFF. CDR3 DNA sequence: TGCGCCAGCAGCCCCCGAGTAGGAACTGAAGCTTTCTTT.